This T cell receptor (beta chain) is from a study of cytomegalovirus exposure and HLA in healthy donors. Clones were read by immunoSEQ multiplex PCR, and TCRdb kept only the in-frame ones, dropping some. The sample has fewer than 150,000 clones, around 89% seen once; the top ten hold 1.5% to 2%. An approximately 130-subject validation cohort, separate from the 666-subject first cohort, supplied the donors. The CDR3 totals 17 residues. The chain uses TRBV21-1 and TRBJ2-2; TRBD2 was called by the table and not checked on the DNA. TRBV21-1 is flagged as a pseudogene. This TCR came from a man between 18 and 35 years old in good health and CMV-seronegative. Input material: PBMCs. CDR3 sequence: CASSKIVGGSFDGELFF. In DNA, the CDR3 is TGTGCCAGCAGCAAAATCGTGGGCGGGAGCTTTGACGGGGAGCTGTTTTTT.